The 3 T cell receptor beta chains in this list originate from one sample, sequenced in a study of T-cell memory formation after mild COVID-19. From the 5' RACE reads, TCRdb called clonotypes with MiXCR, one entry per CDR3 protein. The repertoire consists of 250,000 to 300,000 distinct CDR3 sequences, with more than 15% occurring once and the leading ten covering approximately 22%. Sequencing was performed on PBMCs or a T cell subset sorted from them (not recorded which). These receptor sequences come from a man between 18 and 35 years old who had mild COVID-19 (a few samples of this study predate the infection). Cell type and time point are not known.

This clonotype was counted between two and nine times. This chain joins TRBV20-1 and TRBJ2-3; 8 nucleotides align to TRBD2. From germline, CDR1 is DFQATT and CDR2 SNEGSKA (reference sequence). Trimming removed 2 bases from V and 4 bases from J; junction bases left unmatched: 8. The CDR3 extends over 15 amino acids. The CDR3 DNA sequence: TGCAGTGCTAGACCGGGGGGGCCGGTCTCAGATACGCAGTATTTT. It translates to CSARPGGPVSDTQYF.

V and J are TRBV6-1 and TRBJ2-7, with 9 bases matching TRBD1. The germline CDR1 and CDR2 sequences are MNHNS and SASEGT. The CDR3 length is 13 residues. Trimming cost V 6 bases and J 7 bases; bases outside gene matches: 7. The CDR3 DNA reads TGTGCCAGCAGAGAACAGGGGGCCGAAGAGCAGTACGTC. It is translated as CASREQGAEEQYV.

This clonotype was detected only once. The chain recombines TRBV5-6 with TRBJ2-1; TRBD2 matches at 12 bases. The junction had 14 bases not matched to a gene; V was cut back by 4 bases and J by 15 bases. CDR1 SGHDT and CDR2 YYEEEE come from the germline V gene. CDR3 length equals 15 residues. CDR3 nucleotides: TGTGCCAGCAGCCCCGCCCAGAGGACTAGCGGGGAGGGGTTCTTC. This gives the protein CASSPAQRTSGEGFF.